This record concerns one T cell receptor beta chain sequence. Clones were sequenced by immunoSEQ multiplex PCR, and TCRdb holds only the in-frame ones, with some missing. The sample lists hundreds of thousands of clones; approximately 81% were seen once. Participants spanned ages 18 to 89 years and resided in 20 to 30 US areas. Clinical histories supplied by participants themselves formed the basis of cohort assignment. Resolution of symptoms, clearance, or two negative PCRs was present in recovered Cohort 3 donors. V dropped 8 bases and J dropped 6; count of bases not matched to a gene: 12. Germline loops: CDR1 PRHDT, CDR2 FYEKMQ (reference sequence). The CDR3 spans 15 residues. The entry originates in a study of blood T cell repertoires in COVID-19.

J is TRBJ2-2 and V is TRBV13; 7 nucleotides agree with TRBD2. Sequenced: PBMCs or T cells enriched from blood (not recorded which). The sequence came from a man aged 40-49 years who had recovered from COVID-19. Here the CDR3 reads CASSPGGGSPGELFF. The DNA for the CDR3 is TGTGCCAGCTCCCCAGGAGGCGGGAGTCCCGGGGAGCTGTTTTTT.